These 23 T cell receptor beta chains came from one sample sequenced in a study of radiotherapy plus CTLA-4 blockade in lung cancer. Using immunoSEQ multiplex PCR, the repertoire was profiled, and TCRdb retains in-frame clones only, with some absent. The table includes about 49,000 clones, around 84% detected once. Sequencing used peripheral blood, obtained from a patient treated with radiotherapy plus ipilimumab. The receptors derive from a human donor with non-small cell lung cancer whose response to radiotherapy plus ipilimumab could not be evaluated.

This rearrangement joins TRBV11-2 to TRBJ2-3; 10 bases map to TRBD2. The CDR3 is 17 amino acids. Per the germline V gene, CDR1 is SGHAT and CDR2 is FQNNGV. With 3 bases clipped from V and 4 bases from J, the junction kept 10 bases outside the gene matches. CDR3 in DNA: TGTGCCAGCAGCTTCACAGGACTAGCGGTCGCCCCAGATACGCAGTATTTT. Protein: CASSFTGLAVAPDTQYF.

V and J are TRBV7-2 and TRBJ1-1; tentative D call: TRBD1 (5 bases). V shed 4 bases and J shed 6 bases, with 15 bases lying between them. Per the germline V gene, CDR1 is SGHTA and CDR2 is FQGNSA. CDR3 length equals 14 residues. CDR3 residues: CASSSRDSYSEAFF. In DNA form, the CDR3 reads TGTGCCAGCAGCTCCCGTGACAGCTACTCTGAAGCTTTCTTT. Supplemented by reference TRBV7-2 and TRBJ1-1, the full variable domain reads GAGVSQSPSNKVTEKGKDVELRCDPISGHTALYWYRQSLGQGLEFLIYFQGNSAPDKSGLPSDRFSAERTGGSVSTLTIQRTQQEDSAVYLCASSSRDSYSEAFFGQGTRLTVV.

This clone was detected once. This CDR3 is also generated by other DNA sequences in the sample. The chain joins TRBV14 to TRBJ1-4, with D uncertain. The CDR3 spans 15 residues. With 2 bases removed from V and 8 bases from J, the gap between germline ends came to 15 bases. Germline CDR1 reads SGHDN; CDR2 reads FVKESK. For the CDR3, the DNA is TGTGCCAGCAGCCAATACCCTGAGATCCAAGAAAAACTGTTTTTT. This gives the protein CASSQYPEIQEKLFF.

The CDR3 region has the DNA TGTGCCAGCAGTCCAGGGGACGCATCCTACGAGCAGTACTTC. It specifies CASSPGDASYEQYF. The V call is TRBV27, the J call TRBJ2-7, with a tentative D call TRBD1 (6 bases). There are 14 residues in the CDR3. Germline lookup yields CDR1 MNHEY and CDR2 SMNVEV (reference sequence). Trimming removed 5 bases at V and 1 base at J, with 12 bases between.

The CDR3 DNA reads TGTGCCAGCAGTGAATGGGCAGGCCCCCTTGGGGAGCAGTACTTC. Protein sequence: CASSEWAGPLGEQYF. The chain carries TRBV2 and TRBJ2-7; D gene uncertain. V dropped 2 bases and J dropped 7 bases, with 18 bases sitting between them. The CDR3 contains 15 residues. Germline V CDR1 and CDR2: SNHLY, FYNNEI.

This clone was detected a few times. V is TRBV5-4 and J is TRBJ2-7; 12 positions agree with TRBD1. Trimming took 4 bases from V and 4 from J; bases not matched to a gene: 3. This CDR3 region has 14 residues. Germline V lookup: CDR1 SGHNT, CDR2 YYREEE (reference sequence). The DNA for the CDR3 is TGTGCCAGCAGCCGGGACAGGGGGCGGTACGAGCAGTACTTC. Amino acid sequence: CASSRDRGRYEQYF.

The CDR3, as DNA: TGTGCCAGCAGCCCGACCCTGGACTCTTCAGTGGAGCAGTTCTTC. Its protein product is CASSPTLDSSVEQFF. This chain joins TRBV9 and TRBJ2-1; the D gene is possibly TRBD2 (5 bases). V lost 4 bases, J lost 10 bases, and 21 bases lay in between. The CDR3 spans 15 residues. The germline gives CDR1 SGDLS, CDR2 YYNGEE. Combining the CDR3 with reference TRBV9 and TRBJ2-1 gives the whole variable domain DSGVTQTPKHLITATGQRVTLRCSPRSGDLSVYWYQQSLDQGLQFLIQYYNGEERAKGNILERFSAQQFPDLHSELNLSSLELGDSALYFCASSPTLDSSVEQFFGPGTRLTVL.

The chain is built from TRBV4-2 and TRBJ2-7; D is perhaps TRBD1 (7 bases). V dropped 5 bases and J dropped 5 bases, with 13 bases sitting between them. This CDR3 contains 13 residues. Germline values: CDR1 LGHNA, CDR2 YNFKEQ. The DNA for the CDR3 is TGTGCCAGCAGCGCGGGACAGCTTAACGAGCAGTACTTC. This encodes CASSAGQLNEQYF.

V and J are TRBV4-1 and TRBJ2-7, with TRBD1 as a possible D gene (6 bases). Trimming removed 1 base at V and 6 bases at J, with 7 bases between. Germline V gives CDR1 MGHRA, CDR2 YSYEKL. The CDR3 is 12 amino acids. The CDR3 DNA reads TGCGCCAGCAGCCAAGTCAGGGGCGAGCAGTACTTC. It is translated as CASSQVRGEQYF.

The V gene is TRBV4-3, the J gene TRBJ2-3; 13 bases map to TRBD2. CDR1 LGHNA and CDR2 YSLEER come from the germline V gene. The CDR3 is 17 amino acids. V was clipped by 5 bases and J by 5 bases; unmatched bases: 10. The CDR3 bases are TGCGCCAGCAGCGGGGGGGGGACTAGCGGGACCGGAGATACGCAGTATTTT. This codes for CASSGGGTSGTGDTQYF.

The CDR3 nucleotides read TGTGCCAGCAGCCCAGTTTCGGAGGCCAATGAGCAGTTCTTC. This translates into CASSPVSEANEQFF. V is TRBV6-6 and J is TRBJ2-1; D might be TRBD2 (5 bases). Germline CDR1 MNHNY, CDR2 SVGAGI (reference sequence). The CDR3 totals 14 residues. Trimming shortened V by 6 bases and J by 6 bases, and 15 bases separated the two germline ends.

The rearrangement uses TRBV6-5 and TRBJ1-3; D is unclear. Per the germline V gene, CDR1 is MNHEY and CDR2 is SVGAGI. The CDR3 length is 15 residues. The V and J ends lost 7 bases and 3 bases respectively, with 16 bases between them. For the CDR3, the DNA is TGTGCCAGCACCTCCCTGTCTCGAGGTGGAAACACCATATATTTT. It yields the protein CASTSLSRGGNTIYF.

The J gene is TRBJ1-4, the V gene TRBV21-1. TRBV21-1 is described as a pseudogene. This CDR3 is built from 15 residues. In nucleotides, the CDR3 is TGTGCCAGCAGCAAAGGAGGAGTAACTAATGAAAAACTGTTTTTT. It encodes CASSKGGVTNEKLFF.

CDR3 region: CASSLGRPGQGDTGELFF. The CDR3 DNA reads as TGCGCCAGCAGCTTGGGGAGGCCCGGACAGGGGGACACCGGGGAGCTGTTTTTT. The rearrangement joins TRBV5-1 to TRBJ2-2, with 10 bases aligning to TRBD1. CDR3 size: 18 residues. Trimming removed 0 bases from V and 3 bases from J; junction bases left unmatched: 8. Germline CDR1 SGHRS, CDR2 YFSETQ.

V usage is TRBV28 and J usage is TRBJ1-1, with D tentatively TRBD1 (5 bases). V lost 5 bases and J 4 bases, leaving 8 bases between the germline ends. Germline values: CDR1 MDHEN, CDR2 SYDVKM. The CDR3 length is 12 residues. CDR3 DNA sequence: TGTGCCAGCAGTGCGGGGGGCACTGAAGCTTTCTTT. This codes for CASSAGGTEAFF. The full variable domain, rest sourced from reference TRBV28 and TRBJ1-1, is DVKVTQSSRYLVKRTGEKVFLECVQDMDHENMFWYRQDPGLGLRLIYFSYDVKMKEKGDIPEGYSVSREKKERFSLILESASTNQTSMYLCASSAGGTEAFFGQGTRLTVV.

The chain recombines TRBV5-4 with TRBJ2-5, with D maybe TRBD1 (5 bases). The last part of the DNA fits TRBJ2-7 better; the J call may be wrong. Germline CDR1 and CDR2: SGHNT and YYREEE (reference sequence). The CDR3 runs to 13 residues. Here the CDR3 reads CASSLGQTDEQYF. The CDR3 DNA is TGTGCCAGCAGCTTGGGCCAGACAGACGAGCAGTACTTC.

The chain recombines TRBV21-1 with TRBJ2-3; the D call TRBD2 from the table was never checked on the DNA. TRBV21-1 is a documented pseudogene. This CDR3 is built from 18 residues. This CDR3 is CASSKWLPTSGASYTQYF. In nucleotides, the CDR3 is TGTGCCAGCAGCAAATGGCTCCCGACTAGCGGGGCCTCTTATACGCAGTATTTT.

J is TRBJ2-4 and V is TRBV19, with 9 bases matching TRBD1. The CDR3 is 16 residues long. Germline CDR1 and CDR2: LNHDA and SQIVND (reference sequence). The V segment lost 6 bases and the J segment 1 base; nucleotides outside the gene matches: 7. CDR3 residues: CASRDQTGGAKNIQYF. CDR3 nucleotide sequence: TGTGCCAGTAGGGATCAGACAGGGGGGGCCAAAAACATTCAGTACTTC.

V and J are TRBV4-3 and TRBJ1-3, with no clear D. The CDR3 runs 16 residues. Trimming cost V 0 bases and J 0 bases, with 9 bases left between them. The V gene's germline CDR1 is LGHNA and CDR2 YSLEER. The CDR3 sequence is CASSQDRLNSGNTIYF. The CDR3 coding sequence is TGCGCCAGCAGCCAAGACCGTCTTAACTCTGGAAACACCATATATTTT.

This clone was seen once. V usage is TRBV7-2 and J usage is TRBJ2-5, with D possibly being TRBD2 (6 bases). The CDR3 contains 15 residues. V gave up 5 bases and J gave up 3 bases, with 16 bases separating them. Germline values: CDR1 SGHTA, CDR2 FQGNSA. The CDR3 region has the DNA TGTGCCAGCAGCATTGAAGCGGGCCAAAAAGAGACCCAGTACTTC. It is translated as CASSIEAGQKETQYF.

The table lists this clone with a count of one. The rearrangement joins TRBV27 to TRBJ2-1, with D maybe TRBD2 (6 bases). In germline, CDR1 is MNHEY, CDR2 SMNVEV (reference sequence). The CDR3 consists of 12 residues. The ends were cut back, 0 bases at V and 16 bases at J, with 13 bases in the middle. CDR3 loop: CASSLSGLGQFF. In DNA, the CDR3 is TGTGCCAGCAGTTTATCGGGACTGGGGCAATTCTTC.

Remarks on this clone: This sample also contains other DNA sequences that code for the same CDR3. The V and J genes are TRBV7-8 and TRBJ1-1; D uncertain. Between the trimmed V and J ends, which lost 1 base and 0 bases, there was a span of 9 bases. Germline CDR1 is SGHVS and CDR2 is FQNEAQ. CDR3 length equals 15 residues. Here the CDR3 DNA reads TGTGCCAGCAGCTTAGTACCGGGGTTGAACACTGAAGCTTTCTTT. Translated: CASSLVPGLNTEAFF.

This chain connects TRBV14 to TRBJ2-1, with 9 bases that match TRBD1. The CDR3 length is 15 residues. Germline V lookup: CDR1 SGHDN, CDR2 FVKESK. The V segment lost 5 bases and the J segment 4 bases; nucleotides outside the gene matches: 6. CDR3 sequence reads: CASSTRDRAYNEQFF. In DNA, the CDR3 is TGTGCCAGCAGCACTAGGGACAGGGCATACAATGAGCAGTTCTTC. The full variable domain, its missing parts supplied by reference TRBV14 and TRBJ2-1, is EAGVTQFPSHSVIEKGQTVTLRCDPISGHDNLYWYRRVMGKEIKFLLHFVKESKQDESGMPNNRFLAERTGGTYSTLKVQPAELEDSGVYFCASSTRDRAYNEQFFGPGTRLTVL.